These 15 T cell receptor beta chains were all obtained from the same sample, sequenced in a study of blood T cell repertoires in COVID-19 (dated by TCRdb to the early 2020s). The library was prepared using the immunoSEQ multiplex PCR assay. In its TCRdb copy, this immuneACCESS table keeps in-frame sequences only and misses some clones. Where compared with another copy, unresolved V genes explain less than half of these, and the others have no known cause. The sample table shows about 240,000 clones, and 83% are seen once. The leading ten clones occupy less than 4% of the sample. The specimen sequenced was PBMCs or T cells enriched from blood (not recorded which). The receptors were gathered from a middle-aged woman who had been exposed to COVID-19.

J is TRBJ2-3 and V is TRBV6-5; possibly TRBD1 for D (6 bases). Germline-derived CDR1 and CDR2 are MNHEY and SVGAGI. Trimming took off 10 bases at V and 1 base at J, with 12 bases between the two ends. The CDR3 is made up of 13 amino acids. In DNA form, the CDR3 reads TGTGCCACAGGGAGACAGGGCACAGATACGCAGTATTTT. It yields the protein CATGRQGTDTQYF.

About this clone itself: At one boundary the junction diverges from the germline segment, which might be a read error. The V call is TRBV10-3, the J call TRBJ2-7; D not resolved. The germline gives CDR1 ENHRY, CDR2 SYGVKD. The CDR3 contains 11 residues. This chain's CDR3 is CAISESYGQYF. CDR3 DNA: TGTGCCATCAGTGAGTCCTACGGGCAGTACTTC.

The gene calls are TRBV3-1 (or the pseudogene TRBV3-2) and TRBJ1-1, with 8 bases that match TRBD1. The CDR3 consists of 13 residues. V shed 4 bases, J shed 7 bases, and the junction held 5 bases outside the gene matches. Per germline, CDR1 LGHDT and CDR2 YNNKEL (reference sequence). The CDR3 sequence is CASSPRQGLEAFF. Here the CDR3 DNA reads TGTGCCAGCAGCCCTCGACAGGGGCTTGAAGCTTTCTTT.

The rearrangement uses TRBV7-2 and TRBJ1-2, with 7 positions matching TRBD1. V was pared by 5 bases and J by 2 bases, with 5 bases of the junction left unmatched. Germline V CDR1 and CDR2: SGHTA, FQGNSA. The CDR3 length is 14 residues. In DNA form, the CDR3 reads TGTGCCAGCAGCGAGATGACAGGGAACTATGGCTACACCTTC. Its protein product is CASSEMTGNYGYTF.

J is TRBJ2-5 and V is TRBV28, with TRBD2 matching 8 bases. The CDR3 length is 14 residues. V trimming: 4 bases; J trimming: 3 bases; junction bases outside the gene matches: 4. CDR1 is MDHEN and CDR2 is SYDVKM in the germline V gene. Written as DNA, the CDR3 is TGTGCCAGCAGTTCCGGGGGGGCCGAAGAGACCCAGTACTTC. Translating it yields CASSSGGAEETQYF. Supplemented by reference TRBV28 and TRBJ2-5, the full variable domain reads DVKVTQSSRYLVKRTGEKVFLECVQDMDHENMFWYRQDPGLGLRLIYFSYDVKMKEKGDIPEGYSVSREKKERFSLILESASTNQTSMYLCASSSGGAEETQYFGPGTRLLVL.

The gene calls are TRBV6-5 and TRBJ1-6, with D possibly TRBD1 on 5 matching bases. This CDR3 has 12 amino acids. V was pared by 3 bases and J by 15 bases, with 12 bases between. CDR1 is MNHEY and CDR2 is SVGAGI in the germline V gene. The CDR3 protein is CASSYGGELLHF. CDR3 nucleotide sequence: TGTGCCAGCAGTTATGGGGGGGAACTCCTCCACTTT.

The chain couples TRBV2 to TRBJ2-1, with a weak D call TRBD1 (6 bases). V lost 6 bases, J lost 7 bases, and 10 bases lay in between. This CDR3 has 12 amino acids. Looked up from germline, CDR1 is SNHLY and CDR2 is FYNNEI. CDR3 protein: CASRTRGNEQFF. CDR3 nucleotide sequence: TGTGCCAGCAGAACCAGGGGAAATGAGCAGTTCTTC.

The gene calls are TRBV7-9 and TRBJ1-3; D gene uncertain. This CDR3 region has 13 residues. CDR1 and CDR2 from the germline V gene are SEHNR and FQNEAQ (reference sequence). V lost 5 bases and J lost 4, with 9 bases in between. The CDR3 spells CASSPLVGNTIYF. CDR3 nucleotide sequence: TGTGCCAGCAGCCCTTTAGTGGGAAACACCATATATTTT.

The CDR3 region is CASSLSPGQGPYEQYF. The CDR3 DNA is TGCGCCAGCAGTCTTTCCCCGGGACAGGGCCCCTACGAGCAGTACTTC. The chain carries TRBV5-1 and TRBJ2-7; 9 nucleotides line up with TRBD1. CDR1 is SGHRS, CDR2 YFSETQ, per germline. This CDR3 region has 16 residues. V gave up 5 bases and J gave up 2 bases; unmatched junction bases: 11.

This chain connects TRBV28 to TRBJ2-7; no clear D gene. CDR1 is MDHEN and CDR2 is SYDVKM in the germline V gene. This CDR3 is 15 amino acids long. V gave up 5 bases and J gave up 3 bases, with 17 bases separating them. The CDR3 sequence is CASSLPTPGLYEQYF. As DNA, the CDR3 is TGTGCCAGCAGTCTACCGACTCCCGGCCTCTACGAGCAGTACTTC.

This chain links TRBV25-1 with TRBJ1-6; possible D gene TRBD1, 5 bases. The CDR3 runs to 15 residues. The V and J ends lost 2 bases and 7 bases respectively, with 12 bases between them. In germline, CDR1 is MGHDK, CDR2 SYGVNS. The CDR3 sequence: CASSEPASGNSPLHF. The CDR3 bases are TGTGCCAGCAGTGAACCTGCCTCAGGGAATTCACCCCTCCACTTT.

The genes are TRBV12-5 and TRBJ2-7, with D possibly being TRBD2 (6 bases). The CDR3 spans 13 residues. Germline CDR1 and CDR2: LGHNT and FRNRAP. V lost 2 bases to trimming and J lost 3 bases, with 8 bases between them. The CDR3 loop reads CASGLPSDYEQYF. The DNA for the CDR3 is TGTGCTAGTGGTTTGCCTAGCGACTACGAGCAGTACTTC.

This chain connects TRBV12-5 to TRBJ2-4; D possibly corresponds to TRBD2 (7 bases). Germline V gene data show CDR1 as LGHNT and CDR2 as FRNRAP. The length of the CDR3 is 16 residues. Trimming took off 6 bases at V and 1 base at J, with 16 bases between the two ends. The CDR3 loop reads CASGRGATLAKNIQYF. The CDR3 DNA sequence: TGTGCTAGTGGCCGGGGGGCCACCTTGGCCAAAAACATTCAGTACTTC.

V is TRBV3-1 (or the pseudogene TRBV3-2) and J is TRBJ1-2; 7 positions match TRBD1. The V segment lost 6 bases and the J segment 7 bases; nucleotides outside the gene matches: 11. The germline CDR1 and CDR2 sequences are LGHDT and YNNKEL (reference sequence). This CDR3 has 14 residues. CDR3 amino acids: CASRKPGTAGGYTF. CDR3 coding DNA: TGTGCCAGCAGGAAACCTGGGACAGCTGGTGGCTACACCTTC.

To note about this clone: At one boundary the junction diverges from the germline segment, which might be a read error. The rearrangement links TRBV7-2 to TRBJ2-7; 8 bases are shared with TRBD1. The CDR3 is made up of 13 amino acids. Germline V CDR1 and CDR2: SGHTA, FQGNSA. In nucleotides, the CDR3 is TGTGCCAGCAGCTTAGAGATGGACAGGGAGAAGCGATTC. Translation: CASSLEMDREKRF.